Below, one TCR beta chain is given with its context. The antigen is unknown. PCR used 60 Vbeta primers and 13 Jbeta primers. The table came from immunoSEQ multiplex PCR; TCRdb's copy has only in-frame clones and leaves some out. This sample has some 200,000 clones; roughly 84% occur once, and the top ten carry roughly 0.71%. Germline V gives CDR1 WSHSY, CDR2 SAAADI. The CDR3 is 17 amino acids. V was pared by 2 bases and J by 4 bases, with 20 bases between. The data derive from a study of cytomegalovirus exposure and HLA in healthy donors. The overall study: In an early release, HLA-typed donors contributed 90 million or so unique TCR sequences.

Notes on the study in general: In a later analysis, V- and J-gene trimming of beta chains associated with a DCLRE1C missense variant, replicated independently. The HLA-A and HLA-B alleles of most subjects were reportedly predicted accurately from TCR beta sequences.

This chain uses TRBV10-2 with TRBJ2-5; D is possibly TRBD2 (6 bases). Input material: PBMCs. The receptor comes from a boy aged 2 to 10 in good health and CMV-seronegative. CDR3 sequence (DNA): TGCGCCAGCAGTGAGGGGACTGCCGTGGGGTTGCGAGAGACCCAGTACTTC. Encoded protein: CASSEGTAVGLRETQYF.